This entry is about one TCR beta chain. Its antigen is undetermined. This record belongs to a study of OX40 agonist ivuxolimab in advanced cancers. Study-level information: The patients' treatment was ivuxolimab, an agonistic anti-OX40 (CD134) antibody. At 82.7% male, the cohort had a mean age of approximately 60 years, ranging from about 20 to 79. The study, taken as a whole, reports: Expanded clones tended on average to be more numerous among CD8+ T cells than CD4+.

Patients were ineligible given autoimmune disease history or systemic immunosuppression. Trimming stripped 3 bases from V and 2 bases from J, with 12 bases between. The CDR3 covers 15 residues. CDR1 and CDR2 from the germline V gene are SGDLS and YYNGEE. TCRdb's table, derived via immunoSEQ multiplex PCR, lists solely in-frame clones and lacks some. The table has approximately 62,000 clones, roughly 92% seen once. The rearrangement links TRBV9 to TRBJ1-3; possible D gene TRBD1, 5 bases. This specimen consisted of CD4+ or CD8+ T cells sorted from blood, obtained in a trial of the OX40 agonist ivuxolimab. The TCR sequence derives from an adult with an advanced solid tumor such as melanoma, head and neck, liver or kidney cancer. The DNA for the CDR3 is TGTGCCAGCAGCGCATCCTCGACAGCTGGAAACACCATATATTTT. The encoded protein is CASSASSTAGNTIYF.